A single sample gave rise to the 9 T cell receptor beta chains below, sequenced in a study of CD8+ T cells in alopecia areata. Sequencing used cDNA as its template, made by extracting RNA and reverse transcribing it. Assay used: immunoSEQ multiplex PCR; TCRdb lists only in-frame clones, some missing. The sample includes over 15,000 clones, about 63% of them seen just once. Alopecia areata patients had lesional scalp punch biopsies and peripheral blood taken from them. The sequencing sample was made of skin. These receptors all come from a human donor with alopecia areata.

The J gene is TRBJ1-2, the V gene TRBV28, with D possibly being TRBD1 (6 bases). The germline gives CDR1 MDHEN, CDR2 SYDVKM. The CDR3 sequence is 14 residues long. Trimming left V 5 bases short and J 4 bases short, with 14 bases between. The CDR3 loop reads CASSPFGQFYGYTF. DNA of the CDR3: TGTGCCAGCAGTCCCTTCGGACAGTTCTATGGCTACACCTTC.

The V and J genes are TRBV28 and TRBJ1-1, with D possibly being TRBD1 (5 bases). CDR1 MDHEN and CDR2 SYDVKM come from the germline V gene. The CDR3 contains 15 residues. The V gene lost 3 bases and the J gene lost 4 bases, with 15 bases spanning the gap. CDR3 in DNA: TGTGCCAGCAGTTTTCGGGGGGTCATCCTCACTGAAGCTTTCTTT. As protein: CASSFRGVILTEAFF.

The gene calls are TRBV15 and TRBJ1-1; D not certain. Germline V gene data show CDR1 as LNHNV and CDR2 as YYDKDF (reference sequence). Trimming took off 1 base at V and 3 bases at J, with 6 bases between the two ends. The CDR3 extends over 13 amino acids. The CDR3 DNA follows: TGTGCCACCAGCAGAGCCTGGGACACTGAAGCTTTCTTT. Protein: CATSRAWDTEAFF.

The CDR3 nucleotides are TGTGCCAGCAGACCAACAGGGTTCCACACCGGGGAGCTGTTTTTT. Protein: CASRPTGFHTGELFF. V is TRBV7-9 and J is TRBJ2-2; D may be TRBD1 (6 bases). The V end was cut by 6 bases, the J end by 3 bases, with 14 bases between. The CDR3 loop spans 15 amino acids. The germline CDR1 and CDR2 sequences are SEHNR and FQNEAQ (reference sequence). Full variable domain (missing parts from reference TRBV7-9 and TRBJ2-2): DTGVSQNPRHKITKRGQNVTFRCDPISEHNRLYWYRQTLGQGPEFLTYFQNEAQLEKSRLLSDRFSAERPKGSFSTLEIQRTEQGDSAMYLCASRPTGFHTGELFFGEGSRLTVL.

The rearrangement joins TRBV5-1 to TRBJ1-5; possibly TRBD1 for D (6 bases). The ends were cut back, 0 bases at V and 4 bases at J, with 17 bases in the middle. The CDR3 is 17 residues long. Germline assignment: CDR1 SGHRS and CDR2 YFSETQ. The CDR3 is CASSLGPLQGLNQPQHF. CDR3 DNA: TGCGCCAGCAGCTTGGGCCCACTACAGGGACTTAATCAGCCCCAGCATTTT.

The gene calls are TRBV6-1 and TRBJ2-1; TRBD2 matches 10 bases. Germline CDR1 reads MNHNS; CDR2 reads SASEGT. The trim removed 7 bases at V and 6 bases at J, leaving 6 bases unmatched. CDR3 length equals 14 residues. CDR3 region: CASNRASGGNEQFF. CDR3 nucleotide sequence: TGTGCCAGCAACAGGGCTAGCGGGGGCAATGAGCAGTTCTTC.

This chain joins TRBV5-1 and TRBJ2-1; D may be TRBD2 (6 bases). The CDR3 sequence is 18 residues long. V was cut by 1 base and J by 5 bases, with 22 bases left in between. Germline values: CDR1 SGHRS, CDR2 YFSETQ. The CDR3 region is CASSLPARPGLYHNEQFF. In DNA form, the CDR3 reads TGCGCCAGCAGCTTGCCCGCCCGACCGGGACTCTACCACAATGAGCAGTTCTTC.

By share of the sample, this clone is large. The CDR3: CASSISGSEQFF. The CDR3 DNA sequence: TGTGCCAGCAGCATTAGCGGGAGTGAGCAGTTCTTC. The chain has TRBV7-9 and TRBJ2-1; 9 bases are shared with TRBD2. Germline V gene lookup returns CDR1 SEHNR and CDR2 FQNEAQ (reference sequence). V shed 5 bases, J shed 9 bases, and the junction held 2 bases outside the gene matches. The length of the CDR3 is 12 residues.

The table lists this clone with a count of one. V gene TRBV18 combines with J gene TRBJ2-5, with D perhaps assigned TRBD1 or TRBD2 (6 bases each). Per the germline V gene, CDR1 is KGHSH and CDR2 is LQKENI. Trimming removed 4 bases at V and 2 bases at J, with 14 bases between. The CDR3 contains 15 residues. The CDR3 bases are TGTGCCAGCTCACGCGAGAAAGGGGGGCAAGAGACCCAGTACTTC. This codes for CASSREKGGQETQYF.